What follows are 24 T cell receptor gamma chains derived from one specimen sequenced in a study of gamma-delta chains in newborns, infants, children. TCRdb reprocessed the reads through CATT. The sample lists 4,000 or so gamma-chain clones; more than 55% were seen once. Sequencing input: blood. The origin of the receptors is a child who was a newborn, infant or young child, either healthy, febrile or measles-vaccinated (not recorded which).

This clone was picked up one time. The V call is TRGV3, the J call TRGJ1 or TRGJ2. No J gene was available from TCRdb, and it was assigned here by a germline match of the DNA. After removal of 0 bases from V and 7 bases from J, the junction contained 3 bases not matched to a gene. This CDR3 is built from 12 residues. Germline V gives CDR1 VTNTFY, CDR2 YDVSTARD (reference sequence). The CDR3 loop is CATWDRLYKKLF. For the CDR3, the DNA is TGTGCCACCTGGGACAGGCTCTATAAGAAACTCTTT.

The V gene is TRGV9, the J gene TRGJP1. No J gene is reported in TCRdb; it was inferred here by comparing the DNA with germline. Germline V CDR1 and CDR2: GITISATS, ISYDGTV (reference sequence). The CDR3 length is 13 residues. The ends lost 3 bases at V and 6 bases at J; junction bases unmatched: 4. The CDR3 sequence is CALWERAGWFKIF. The CDR3 bases are TGTGCCTTGTGGGAGAGAGCTGGTTGGTTCAAGATATTT.

The genes are TRGV9 and TRGJP. TCRdb gives no J gene; it was assigned here by matching the DNA to germline. Germline V gene data show CDR1 as GITISATS and CDR2 as ISYDGTV (reference sequence). The V and J ends lost 2 bases and 9 bases, in that order; junction bases with no gene match: 13. The CDR3 runs to 18 residues. CDR3 residues: CALWEGGQEVLGKKIKVF. For the CDR3, the DNA is TGTGCCTTGTGGGAGGGGGGTCAAGAGGTGTTGGGCAAAAAAATCAAGGTATTT.

The rearrangement links TRGV9 to TRGJ1 or TRGJ2. The J gene was missing in TCRdb and was found by matching the end of the DNA to germline. Per germline, CDR1 GITISATS and CDR2 ISYDGTV (reference sequence). The CDR3 has 13 residues. The trim removed 1 base at V and 4 bases at J, leaving 4 bases unmatched. The CDR3 region has the DNA TGTGCCTTGTGGGAGGTAGGATATTATAAGAAACTCTTT. Translating gives CALWEVGYYKKLF.

This clone has only a few counts. The chain is built from TRGV9 and TRGJP. TCRdb does not report a J gene; here it was assigned by matching the DNA to germline references. Germline trimming cut 2 bases from V and 7 bases from J; bases unmatched to any gene: 8. This CDR3 has 17 amino acids. Per germline, CDR1 GITISATS and CDR2 ISYDGTV (reference sequence). This chain's CDR3 is CALWEASGELGKKIKVF. In DNA, the CDR3 is TGTGCCTTGTGGGAGGCGAGTGGCGAGTTGGGCAAAAAAATCAAGGTATTT.

Points on this clone: Other DNA sequences in this specimen translate into the identical CDR3. V usage is TRGV2 and J usage is TRGJ1 or TRGJ2. TCRdb offers no J gene call, so here the DNA was matched to germline to obtain one. The germline CDR1 and CDR2 sequences are EGSNGY and YDSYNSKV. V was pared by 0 bases and J by 5 bases, with 4 bases of the junction left unmatched. The CDR3 contains 13 residues. In DNA form, the CDR3 reads TGTGCCACCTGGGACGGGCCTCATTATAAGAAACTCTTT. Residues: CATWDGPHYKKLF.

This chain joins TRGV8 and TRGJP. The J gene, missing from TCRdb, was assigned here through DNA to germline matching. V trimming: 6 bases; J trimming: 10 bases; junction bases outside the gene matches: 12. Germline-derived CDR1 and CDR2 are VENAVY and YDSYNSRV. The CDR3 contains 16 residues. In DNA, the CDR3 is TGTGCCACCTGGACCCGTCTTGGCTTGGGCAAAAAAATCAAGGTATTT. Its translation is CATWTRLGLGKKIKVF.

CDR3 region: CATWDRLGDWIKTF. CDR3 nucleotide sequence: TGTGCCACCTGGGATAGGCTAGGGGATTGGATCAAGACGTTT. This chain connects TRGV8 to TRGJP2. TCRdb lists no J gene, so it was determined here by aligning the DNA to germline. Unmatched junction bases numbered 6, after V lost 0 bases and J lost 8 bases. The germline V gene encodes CDR1 VENAVY and CDR2 YDSYNSRV. CDR3 length equals 14 residues.

The CDR3: CATSGDWIKTF. The CDR3 region has the DNA TGTGCCACCTCAGGGGACTGGATCAAGACGTTT. The chain couples TRGV4 to TRGJP2. Assignment of the J gene here rests on matching the DNA to germline, because TCRdb gives none. The J segment lost 11 bases and the V segment lost 8 bases, leaving 8 bases of the junction unmatched. There are 11 residues in the CDR3. Germline-derived CDR1 and CDR2 are EGSTGY and YDSYTSSV.

This clone has only a few counts. At the DNA level, this CDR3 is encoded by other sequences in the same sample as well. The chain employs TRGV2 and TRGJ1 or TRGJ2. Here the J gene came from matching the DNA to germline, since TCRdb omits it. The CDR3 spans 14 residues. The germline gives CDR1 EGSNGY, CDR2 YDSYNSKV. J gave up 1 base and V 0 bases, and 3 bases lay outside the gene matches. The CDR3 nucleotides read TGTGCCACCTGGGACGGGAGTAATTATTATAAGAAACTCTTT. It translates to CATWDGSNYYKKLF.

This chain links TRGV5 with TRGJ1 or TRGJ2. The J gene, missing from TCRdb, was assigned here through DNA to germline matching. Germline V CDR1 and CDR2: VINAFY, YDVSNSKD. The CDR3 spans 11 residues. V lost 5 bases, J lost 5 bases, and 3 bases stayed unmatched. The CDR3 DNA reads TGTGCCACCTGGGTAGATTATAAGAAACTCTTT. Translation gives CATWVDYKKLF.

This clone was counted between two and nine times. The V and J genes are TRGV2 and TRGJ1 or TRGJ2. Here the J gene was assigned by germline matching of the DNA, as TCRdb has none. CDR3 size: 15 residues. Trimming took 1 base from V and 0 from J; bases not matched to a gene: 6. Germline values: CDR1 EGSNGY, CDR2 YDSYNSKV. The CDR3 DNA reads as TGTGCCACCTGGGACGGTCCCACGAATTATTATAAGAAACTCTTT. It yields the protein CATWDGPTNYYKKLF.

As for this clone: Other nucleotide sequences from this sample produce the same CDR3. The genes are TRGV4 and TRGJ1 or TRGJ2. TCRdb leaves out the J gene; it was filled in here by matching the DNA to germline. CDR1 and CDR2 (germline): EGSTGY, YDSYTSSV. The CDR3 extends over 12 amino acids. Trimming took 1 base from V and 5 from J; bases not matched to a gene: 2. The CDR3 DNA is TGTGCCACCTGGGATGGTAATTATAAGAAACTCTTT. The encoded protein is CATWDGNYKKLF.

This clone was detected a few times. This rearrangement joins TRGV2 to TRGJ1 or TRGJ2. Here the J gene was assigned by germline matching of the DNA, as TCRdb has none. The germline CDR1 and CDR2 sequences are EGSNGY and YDSYNSKV. This CDR3 region has 14 residues. Losses at the gene ends were 1 base for V and 3 bases for J; bases not matched to a gene: 6. CDR3 region: CATWDGPTYYKKLF. The CDR3 bases are TGTGCCACCTGGGACGGCCCCACTTATTATAAGAAACTCTTT.

As to this clone: Other DNA sequences of this sample code for an identical CDR3. The chain couples TRGV9 to TRGJP. As TCRdb names no J gene, one was assigned here on the basis of a DNA match to germline. CDR1 is GITISATS and CDR2 is ISYDGTV in the germline V gene (reference sequence). The CDR3 has 15 residues. V lost 5 bases, J lost 6 bases, and 4 bases stayed unmatched. The CDR3 spells CALWVSELGKKIKVF. The CDR3 nucleotides are TGTGCCTTGTGGGTCTCAGAGTTGGGCAAAAAAATCAAGGTATTT.

This clone occurred a few times. The sample carries other DNA sequences with the same CDR3. The chain recombines TRGV2 with TRGJ1 or TRGJ2. TCRdb is silent on the J gene; assignment here came from matching the DNA to germline. The CDR3 has 11 residues. Trimming cost V 0 bases and J 9 bases; bases outside gene matches: 2. Per the germline V gene, CDR1 is EGSNGY and CDR2 is YDSYNSKV. In DNA, the CDR3 is TGTGCCACCTGGGACGGGCCTAAGAAACTCTTT. Translating it yields CATWDGPKKLF.

This clone was detected a few times. The chain employs TRGV8 and TRGJP2. V dropped 1 base and J dropped 3; count of bases not matched to a gene: 2. The length of the CDR3 is 14 residues. Germline V lookup: CDR1 VENAVY, CDR2 YDSYNSRV. Here the CDR3 reads CATWDSGSDWIKTF. The CDR3 nucleotides are TGTGCCACCTGGGATAGTGGTAGTGATTGGATCAAGACGTTT.

The chain links TRGV4 to TRGJ1 or TRGJ2. The J gene was not available in TCRdb and was assigned here by matching the DNA to germline segments. The CDR3 runs 14 residues. The germline V gene has CDR1 EGSTGY and CDR2 YDSYTSSV. The J segment lost 7 bases and the V segment lost 0 bases, leaving 9 bases of the junction unmatched. The CDR3 loop reads CATWDGRGLYKKLF. The CDR3 DNA sequence: TGTGCCACCTGGGATGGGCGGGGCCTGTATAAGAAACTCTTT.

This clone showed up just once. This rearrangement joins TRGV3 to TRGJP2. The J gene, not given by TCRdb, was assigned here from a germline match of the nucleotide sequence. The junction had 7 bases not matched to a gene; V was cut back by 4 bases and J by 8 bases. The germline CDR1 and CDR2 sequences are VTNTFY and YDVSTARD (reference sequence). The CDR3 runs 13 residues. This CDR3 reads CATWESQDWIKTF. CDR3 coding DNA: TGTGCCACCTGGGAGAGCCAGGATTGGATCAAGACGTTT.

V gene TRGV9 combines with J gene TRGJ1 or TRGJ2. The J gene was not available in TCRdb and was assigned here by matching the DNA to germline segments. The length of the CDR3 is 14 residues. From germline, CDR1 is GITISATS and CDR2 ISYDGTV (reference sequence). Trimming at V came to 1 base and at J to 0 bases, leaving 3 bases not matched to a gene. CDR3 bases: TGTGCCTTGTGGGAGGTATCGAATTATTATAAGAAACTCTTT. This translates into CALWEVSNYYKKLF.

The chain uses TRGV5 and TRGJ1 or TRGJ2. Germline matching of the DNA provided the J gene here, since TCRdb leaves it blank. The CDR3 extends over 13 amino acids. V shed 0 bases and J 6 bases; nucleotides not matched to a gene: 5. Germline V gene lookup returns CDR1 VINAFY and CDR2 YDVSNSKD. The CDR3 nucleotides are TGTGCCACCTGGGACAGGCTAGCTTATAAGAAACTCTTT. This gives the protein CATWDRLAYKKLF.

The chain combines TRGV3 with TRGJ1 or TRGJ2. TCRdb is silent on the J gene; assignment here came from matching the DNA to germline. The CDR3 spans 12 residues. Losses at the gene ends were 5 bases for V and 3 bases for J; bases not matched to a gene: 4. The germline V gene has CDR1 VTNTFY and CDR2 YDVSTARD (reference sequence). The CDR3 reads CATWATYYKKLF. The CDR3, as DNA: TGTGCCACCTGGGCCACTTATTATAAGAAACTCTTT.

Concerning this clone: The identical CDR3 is also encoded by other nucleotide sequences in the sample. The chain is built from TRGV2 and TRGJ1 or TRGJ2. TCRdb lists no J gene, so it was determined here by aligning the DNA to germline. Germline lookup yields CDR1 EGSNGY and CDR2 YDSYNSKV. Trimming cost V 0 bases and J 5 bases; bases outside gene matches: 4. The CDR3 is made up of 13 amino acids. The CDR3 nucleotides read TGTGCCACCTGGGACGGGCCGCATTATAAGAAACTCTTT. Amino acids: CATWDGPHYKKLF.

This chain joins TRGV8 and TRGJ1 or TRGJ2. The J gene, absent from TCRdb, was called here by matching the DNA to germline. V was pared by 5 bases and J by 12 bases, with 10 bases of the junction left unmatched. Germline V gives CDR1 VENAVY, CDR2 YDSYNSRV. The CDR3 length is 11 residues. In DNA, the CDR3 is TGTGCCACCTGGGCCGAAACCGGGAAACTCTTT. Translated: CATWAETGKLF.